This TCR beta chain emerged from a study of blood T cell repertoires in COVID-19. The CDR3 is 14 residues long. Germline V gene lookup returns CDR1 SGDLS and CDR2 YYNGEE. Deletions cut 6 bases from V and 7 bases from J, with 17 bases between. Clones were read by immunoSEQ multiplex PCR, and TCRdb kept only the in-frame ones, dropping some. The table shows around 200,000 clones, with just under 90% occurring only once. This clone showed up just once. The J gene is TRBJ2-1, the V gene TRBV9, with a weak D call TRBD1 (7 bases). The sequence derives from a young man who had recovered from COVID-19. The material sequenced was PBMCs or T cells enriched from blood (not recorded which). CDR3 region: CASTSPGGPNEQFF. CDR3 in DNA: TGTGCCAGCACCTCCCCAGGGGGGCCTAATGAGCAGTTCTTC.